Following are 7 T cell receptor beta chains from one sample sequenced in a study of blood T cells in healthy people across ages. It was with a sample-barcoded 5' primer and a J-beta primer mix that a second PCR of roughly 7 to 12 cycles was run. Using its own MiXCR run on the 5' RACE reads, TCRdb lists one record per CDR3 protein. The sample holds 380,000 or so distinct CDR3 sequences, roughly half seen once. The sample comprised blood. Receptors originate from a man aged 60-69 years in good health.

The gene calls are TRBV5-1 and TRBJ2-1; 9 bases map to TRBD1. The junction had 6 bases not matched to a gene; V was cut back by 1 base and J by 1 base. This CDR3 has 17 residues. Germline V gene sequence: CDR1 SGHRS, CDR2 YFSETQ. CDR3 bases: TGCGCCAGCAGCTTGCTAACCGGGACAGGGTCCTACAATGAGCAGTTCTTC. Its protein is CASSLLTGTGSYNEQFF.

The chain links TRBV28 to TRBJ2-3; 8 positions agree with TRBD2. The CDR3 contains 14 residues. CDR1 and CDR2 from the germline V gene are MDHEN and SYDVKM. The ends lost 11 bases at V and 6 bases at J; junction bases unmatched: 13. CDR3 in amino acids: CAGSFSGALDTQYF. Written as DNA, the CDR3 is TGTGCCGGATCTTTTAGCGGGGCCTTGGATACGCAGTATTTT.

The chain employs TRBV7-2 and TRBJ2-5; no reliable D call. The CDR3 consists of 15 residues. Germline CDR1 is SGHTA and CDR2 is FQGNSA. V lost 5 bases, J lost 2 bases, and 15 bases lay in between. DNA of the CDR3: TGTGCCAGCAGCCGTCGGCGGAATTCTCAAGAGACCCAGTACTTC. Amino acid sequence: CASSRRRNSQETQYF. The full variable domain, rest sourced from reference TRBV7-2 and TRBJ2-5, is GAGVSQSPSNKVTEKGKDVELRCDPISGHTALYWYRQSLGQGLEFLIYFQGNSAPDKSGLPSDRFSAERTGGSVSTLTIQRTQQEDSAVYLCASSRRRNSQETQYFGPGTRLLVL.

This clonotype came up a few times. V and J are TRBV7-2 and TRBJ2-7; 7 bases line up with TRBD1. This CDR3 comprises 15 residues. V lost 2 bases, J lost 2 bases, and 6 bases stayed unmatched. Germline CDR1 reads SGHTA; CDR2 reads FQGNSA. In DNA form, the CDR3 reads TGTGCCAGCAGCTTAATGGTACAGGGGCCCTACGAGCAGTACTTC. Protein sequence: CASSLMVQGPYEQYF.

As for this clonotype: A much larger clone differs by one base, so this may be a read error. This sequence joins TRBV20-1 and TRBJ2-5; D uncertain. The CDR3 sequence is 14 residues long. CDR1 and CDR2 (germline): DFQATT, SNEGSKA (reference sequence). The CDR3 sequence: CSARTWGYQGTQYF. The DNA for the CDR3 is TGCAGTGCTAGGACGTGGGGATACCAAGGGACCCAGTACTTC.

V usage is TRBV3-1 and J usage is TRBJ2-2, with 9 bases lining up with TRBD1. Germline loops: CDR1 LGHDT, CDR2 YNNKEL (reference sequence). This CDR3 has 16 residues. V was pared by 6 bases and J by 1 base, with 6 bases of the junction left unmatched. DNA of the CDR3: TGTGCCAGCAGAAAACAGGACAGGGGGAACACCGGGGAGCTGTTTTTT. The encoded protein is CASRKQDRGNTGELFF.

The rearrangement links TRBV9 to TRBJ2-2; 9 bases fit TRBD2. The germline V gene has CDR1 SGDLS and CDR2 YYNGEE. CDR3 length: 17 residues. The ends lost 0 bases at V and 5 bases at J; junction bases unmatched: 8. CDR3 residues: CASSVGWSGRSTGELFF. The CDR3 region has the DNA TGTGCCAGCAGCGTAGGTTGGAGCGGGAGGAGTACCGGGGAGCTGTTTTTT. Supplemented by reference TRBV9 and TRBJ2-2, the full variable domain reads DSGVTQTPKHLITATGQRVTLRCSPRSGDLSVYWYQQSLDQGLQFLIQYYNGEERAKGNILERFSAQQFPDLHSELNLSSLELGDSALYFCASSVGWSGRSTGELFFGEGSRLTVL.